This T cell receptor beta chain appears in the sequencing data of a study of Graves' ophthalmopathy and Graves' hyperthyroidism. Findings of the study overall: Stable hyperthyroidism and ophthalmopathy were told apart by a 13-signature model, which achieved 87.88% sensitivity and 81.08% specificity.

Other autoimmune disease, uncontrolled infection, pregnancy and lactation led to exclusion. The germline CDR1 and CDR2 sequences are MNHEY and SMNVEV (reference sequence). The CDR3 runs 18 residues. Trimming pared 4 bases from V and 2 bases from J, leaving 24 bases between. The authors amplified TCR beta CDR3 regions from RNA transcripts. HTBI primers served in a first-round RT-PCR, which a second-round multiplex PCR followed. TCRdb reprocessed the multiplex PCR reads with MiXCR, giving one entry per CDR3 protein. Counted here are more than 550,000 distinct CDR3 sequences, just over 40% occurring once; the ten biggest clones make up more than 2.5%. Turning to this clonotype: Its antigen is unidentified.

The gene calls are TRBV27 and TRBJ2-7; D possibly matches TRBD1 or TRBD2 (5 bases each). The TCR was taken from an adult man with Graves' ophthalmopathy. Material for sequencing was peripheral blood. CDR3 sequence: CASSSGPPGPSSTYEQYF. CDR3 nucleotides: TGTGCCAGCAGTTCCGGGCCTCCGGGACCTAGTTCAACCTACGAGCAGTACTTC.